The 30 T cell receptor beta chains below were found in one sample sequenced in a study of blood T cells in healthy people across ages. A second PCR of roughly 7 to 11 cycles used a sample-barcoded 5' primer and a J-beta primer mix. Using its own MiXCR run on the 5' RACE reads, TCRdb lists one record per CDR3 protein. The sample lists about 940,000 distinct CDR3 sequences; about 48% were seen once. Sequenced sample: blood. All receptors derive from a man between 25 and 39 years old in good health.

This clonotype appeared once. Mismatch with germline at one junction end may stem from a read error. The rearrangement uses TRBV25-1 and TRBJ1-2; tentative D call: TRBD1 (6 bases). This CDR3 has 14 residues. Germline CDR1 reads MGHDK; CDR2 reads SYGVNS. The DNA of the CDR3 is TGTGTCAGCAGTGTTGGACAGCTGAACTATGGCTACACCTTC. Translated, it gives CVSSVGQLNYGYTF.

This clonotype was observed a few times. The rearrangement joins TRBV29-1 to TRBJ2-3; 7 bases are shared with TRBD1. The CDR3 extends over 14 amino acids. Germline lookup yields CDR1 SQVTM and CDR2 ANQGSEA. V shed 7 bases, J shed 2 bases, and the junction held 9 bases outside the gene matches. CDR3 region: CSALRQGLTDTQYF. CDR3 sequence (DNA): TGCAGCGCCTTAAGACAGGGCCTCACAGATACGCAGTATTTT.

The V gene is TRBV6-1, the J gene TRBJ1-5; D perhaps matches TRBD1 (6 bases). Looked up from germline, CDR1 is MNHNS and CDR2 is SASEGT. The ends were cut back, 2 bases at V and 9 bases at J, with 11 bases in the middle. This CDR3 has 13 residues. The CDR3 DNA reads TGTGCCAGCAGTGAATACAGGGAGGGGCCCCAGCATTTT. Residues: CASSEYREGPQHF.

The rearrangement links TRBV7-3 to TRBJ2-1; D could derive from TRBD1 or TRBD2 (6 bases each). Trimming left V 4 bases short and J 2 bases short, with 18 bases between. Germline lookup yields CDR1 SGHTA and CDR2 FQGTGA. The CDR3 has 17 residues. The CDR3 DNA reads as TGTGCCAGCAGCTCCCAGTTAGAGGGGGGCCCCTACAATGAGCAGTTCTTC. Translated: CASSSQLEGGPYNEQFF.

This rearrangement joins TRBV21-1 to TRBJ2-1; TRBD1 was called by the table and not checked on the DNA. TRBV21-1 is listed as a pseudogene. The CDR3 totals 18 residues. The CDR3 DNA reads TGTGCCAGCAGCGCCCGGGACAGGGGGCAAAGAACCTACAATGAGCAGTTCTTC. Its translation: CASSARDRGQRTYNEQFF.

CDR3 in DNA: TGCGCCAGCAGCCAAGAGGGCAGTCCTAACTATGGCTACACCTTC. Amino acids: CASSQEGSPNYGYTF. V is TRBV4-1 and J is TRBJ1-2; D not resolved. V dropped 0 bases and J dropped 0 bases, with 8 bases sitting between them. This CDR3 region has 15 residues. CDR1 and CDR2 from the germline V gene are MGHRA and YSYEKL.

The count of this clonotype is one. The V and J genes are TRBV28 and TRBJ2-7; no clear D. The CDR3 runs to 14 residues. From germline, CDR1 is MDHEN and CDR2 SYDVKM. V gave up 2 bases and J gave up 5 bases, with 13 bases separating them. The chain's CDR3 is CASSLPLSQDEQYF. The DNA for the CDR3 is TGTGCCAGCAGTTTACCCCTCTCCCAGGACGAGCAGTACTTC.

This clonotype occurred a few times. V is TRBV11-1 and J is TRBJ2-3, with D hard to call. The CDR3 spans 14 residues. Deletions cut 1 base from V and 3 bases from J, with 8 bases between. CDR1 and CDR2 (germline): SGHAT, FQDESV (reference sequence). The CDR3 DNA reads TGTGCCAGCAGCTTAGACTTAGCTACAGATACGCAGTATTTT. Translation gives CASSLDLATDTQYF. The full variable domain, completed using reference TRBV11-1 and TRBJ2-3, is EAEVAQSPRYKITEKSQAVAFWCDPISGHATLYWYRQILGQGPELLVQFQDESVVDDSQLPKDRFSAERLKGVDSTLKIQPAELGDSAMYLCASSLDLATDTQYFGPGTRLTVL.

Points on this clonotype: A junction boundary mismatches the germline segment, possibly from a read error. The chain is built from TRBV10-3 and TRBJ2-5, with D perhaps TRBD1 (6 bases). CDR3 length equals 13 residues. Germline V gene data show CDR1 as ENHRY and CDR2 as SYGVKD. This chain's CDR3 is CVITTGLGETQYF. CDR3 nucleotides: TGTGTCATCACGACAGGTTTGGGGGAGACCCAGTACTTC.

This clonotype was detected ten times or more. The J gene is TRBJ2-5, the V gene TRBV5-1; D gene ambiguous. The length of the CDR3 is 16 residues. Deletions cut 0 bases from V and 2 bases from J, with 14 bases between. In germline, CDR1 is SGHRS, CDR2 YFSETQ. This chain's CDR3 is CASSLGPVGNQETQYF. The CDR3 coding sequence is TGCGCCAGCAGCTTGGGGCCCGTGGGAAATCAAGAGACCCAGTACTTC.

The chain combines TRBV20-1 with TRBJ2-1; 10 bases are shared with TRBD2. The CDR3 covers 14 residues. The germline V gene encodes CDR1 DFQATT and CDR2 SNEGSKA (reference sequence). J gave up 8 bases and V 5 bases, and 9 bases lay outside the gene matches. The CDR3 sequence is CSAHSGGIGDEQFF. CDR3 coding DNA: TGCAGTGCTCATAGCGGGGGGATAGGGGATGAGCAGTTCTTC.

This clonotype was seen at least ten times. The rearrangement joins TRBV11-1 to TRBJ2-1; D is possibly TRBD1 or TRBD2 (5 bases each). This CDR3 is built from 15 residues. Germline V lookup: CDR1 SGHAT, CDR2 FQDESV (reference sequence). Trimming took off 8 bases at V and 0 bases at J, with 14 bases between the two ends. The chain's CDR3 is CASGLQGPSYNEQFF. The CDR3 coding sequence is TGTGCCAGCGGATTGCAGGGACCCTCCTACAATGAGCAGTTCTTC.

This chain uses TRBV20-1 with TRBJ2-7, with a possible D match to TRBD2 (5 bases). The V and J ends lost 7 bases and 2 bases respectively, with 18 bases between them. The CDR3 sequence is 14 residues long. CDR1 and CDR2 (germline): DFQATT, SNEGSKA (reference sequence). The CDR3 is CSGENREEAYEQYF. The CDR3 DNA reads as TGCAGTGGAGAGAACCGGGAAGAGGCCTACGAGCAGTACTTC.

This clonotype was detected a few times. This sequence joins TRBV4-2 and TRBJ1-2, with no clear D. The CDR3 has 16 amino acids. Germline CDR1 and CDR2: LGHNA and YNFKEQ. The V end lost 1 base, the J end lost 8 bases, and 20 bases lay between the germline ends. This CDR3 is CASSQVAAGVSGGYTF. The DNA for the CDR3 is TGTGCCAGCAGCCAAGTAGCCGCAGGCGTCAGTGGAGGCTACACCTTC.

The gene calls are TRBV27 and TRBJ1-2; possible D gene TRBD1, 6 bases. V shed 4 bases and J shed 10 bases, with 13 bases lying between them. Germline V lookup: CDR1 MNHEY, CDR2 SMNVEV (reference sequence). This CDR3 is 12 amino acids long. CDR3 coding DNA: TGTGCCAGCAGTTGGCAGGGGCAAGACTACACCTTC. This encodes CASSWQGQDYTF.

In its sample, this clonotype was seen once. The rearrangement uses TRBV9 and TRBJ1-1, with 10 bases identical to TRBD1. Unmatched junction bases numbered 3, after V lost 0 bases and J lost 4 bases. The germline V gene has CDR1 SGDLS and CDR2 YYNGEE. The CDR3 is 15 residues long. CDR3 nucleotide sequence: TGTGCCAGCAGCGTAGGGGGACAGGGGAGCACTGAAGCTTTCTTT. This translates into CASSVGGQGSTEAFF.

The genes are TRBV5-1 and TRBJ2-1; D tentatively fits TRBD1 or TRBD2 (6 bases each). V lost 2 bases to trimming and J lost 8 bases, with 20 bases between them. CDR3 length: 16 amino acids. The germline CDR1 and CDR2 sequences are SGHRS and YFSETQ. The CDR3 DNA follows: TGCGCCAGCAGCTTTTTGGTGGGGGGCCCTTGGGATGAGCAGTTCTTC. Amino acids: CASSFLVGGPWDEQFF.

The genes are TRBV27 and TRBJ1-2; 7 positions match TRBD1. The germline gives CDR1 MNHEY, CDR2 SMNVEV (reference sequence). This CDR3 comprises 14 residues. After removal of 4 bases from V and 5 bases from J, the junction contained 7 bases not matched to a gene. DNA for the CDR3: TGTGCCAGCAGTTCAACAGGGGCGAAATATGGCTACACCTTC. It codes for CASSSTGAKYGYTF.

The V gene is TRBV20-1, the J gene TRBJ1-5; D is perhaps TRBD1 (6 bases). This CDR3 has 15 amino acids. V was shortened by 0 bases and J by 9 bases, with 18 bases between the two germline ends. Germline CDR1 and CDR2: DFQATT and SNEGSKA (reference sequence). CDR3 loop: CSAREGTPRSWPQHF. In DNA form, the CDR3 reads TGCAGTGCTAGAGAGGGGACACCTCGATCATGGCCCCAGCATTTT.

The chain couples TRBV12-3 or TRBV12-4 to TRBJ2-3; D is perhaps TRBD1 or TRBD2 (5 bases each). The V gene lost 6 bases and the J gene lost 5 bases, with 18 bases spanning the gap. The CDR3 loop spans 15 amino acids. CDR3 sequence reads: CASSRWVGVGDTQYF. CDR3 DNA sequence: TGTGCCAGCAGCCGATGGGTGGGGGTAGGAGATACGCAGTATTTT.

The V gene is TRBV29-1, the J gene TRBJ1-5, with unresolved D. Germline V lookup: CDR1 SQVTM, CDR2 ANQGSEA. V was trimmed by 5 bases and J by 4 bases, leaving 9 bases between them. The CDR3 loop spans 12 amino acids. CDR3 DNA: TGCAGCGTTTCTGACGGGAATCAGCCCCAGCATTTT. Translated, it gives CSVSDGNQPQHF.

This clonotype has a count of ten or more. CDR3 region: CASSRPTVSTDTQYF. CDR3 DNA sequence: TGTGCCAGCTCCCGGCCTACGGTTAGCACAGATACGCAGTATTTT. The chain couples TRBV27 to TRBJ2-3, with no clear D. This CDR3 is built from 15 residues. The germline V gene encodes CDR1 MNHEY and CDR2 SMNVEV (reference sequence). Trimming stripped 8 bases from V and 0 bases from J, with 15 bases between.

The chain employs TRBV2 and TRBJ1-1; the D is unclear. This CDR3 spans 11 amino acids. In germline, CDR1 is SNHLY, CDR2 FYNNEI. V lost 7 bases and J lost 4, with 7 bases in between. CDR3 bases: TGTGCCAGCACCCGGACCACTGAAGCTTTCTTT. Translation gives CASTRTTEAFF.

The gene calls are TRBV12-3 or TRBV12-4 and TRBJ2-5; 8 bases align to TRBD1. The CDR3 loop spans 16 amino acids. V was pared by 5 bases and J by 7 bases, with 15 bases of the junction left unmatched. Here the CDR3 reads CASSPGPGTGVRTQYF. The CDR3 DNA reads as TGTGCCAGCAGTCCGGGCCCCGGGACAGGCGTCCGGACCCAGTACTTC.

About this clonotype: This may stem from a read error, because a much larger clone lies one nucleotide away. The chain carries TRBV15 and TRBJ2-1, with a possible D match to TRBD1 (5 bases). Trimming cost V 0 bases and J 10 bases, with 13 bases left between them. CDR1 is LNHNV and CDR2 is YYDKDF in the germline V gene (reference sequence). This CDR3 has 14 amino acids. Written as DNA, the CDR3 is TGTGCCACCAGCAGAGATAAGGGGCCCTACGAGCAGTTCTTC. Translated: CATSRDKGPYEQFF.

The chain uses TRBV18 and TRBJ2-5; 9 nucleotides align to TRBD1. CDR1 is KGHSH, CDR2 LQKENI, per germline. The junction had 3 bases not matched to a gene; V was cut back by 3 bases and J by 4 bases. The length of the CDR3 is 14 residues. CDR3 region: CASSPDRGGETQYF. In DNA, the CDR3 is TGTGCCAGCTCACCGGACAGGGGTGGAGAGACCCAGTACTTC.

The chain recombines TRBV9 with TRBJ2-3; 15 bases are shared with TRBD2. Germline CDR1 and CDR2: SGDLS and YYNGEE. V lost 4 bases, J lost 9 bases, and 3 bases stayed unmatched. CDR3 length: 14 residues. The DNA for the CDR3 is TGTGCCAGCAGCCGGACTAGCGGGGGGGCAACGCAGTATTTT. It yields the protein CASSRTSGGATQYF.

This CDR3 is CSAPDRQNYGYTF. CDR3 DNA: TGCAGTGCGCCTGATCGGCAGAACTATGGCTACACCTTC. J is TRBJ1-2 and V is TRBV20-1; D call uncertain. The CDR3 is 13 amino acids. The V and J ends lost 6 bases and 2 bases respectively, with 13 bases between them. The germline V gene encodes CDR1 DFQATT and CDR2 SNEGSKA (reference sequence).

This sequence joins TRBV6-2 or TRBV6-3 and TRBJ2-2; 12 bases align to TRBD2. There are 15 residues in the CDR3. Germline assignment: CDR1 MNHEY and CDR2 SVGEGT. Trimming removed 5 bases from V and 5 bases from J; junction bases left unmatched: 3. The DNA of the CDR3 is TGTGCCAGCAGTCCCGGACTAGCGGGGACCGGGGAGCTGTTTTTT. Its translation: CASSPGLAGTGELFF.

This clonotype was detected once. The V gene is TRBV6-5, the J gene TRBJ2-7; D call uncertain. The CDR3 contains 17 residues. Trimming pared 0 bases from V and 0 bases from J, leaving 15 bases between. Germline CDR1 is MNHEY and CDR2 is SVGAGI. Written as DNA, the CDR3 is TGTGCCAGCAGTTACTCGGGCCTCCGAATTAGCTCCTACGAGCAGTACTTC. Protein: CASSYSGLRISSYEQYF.